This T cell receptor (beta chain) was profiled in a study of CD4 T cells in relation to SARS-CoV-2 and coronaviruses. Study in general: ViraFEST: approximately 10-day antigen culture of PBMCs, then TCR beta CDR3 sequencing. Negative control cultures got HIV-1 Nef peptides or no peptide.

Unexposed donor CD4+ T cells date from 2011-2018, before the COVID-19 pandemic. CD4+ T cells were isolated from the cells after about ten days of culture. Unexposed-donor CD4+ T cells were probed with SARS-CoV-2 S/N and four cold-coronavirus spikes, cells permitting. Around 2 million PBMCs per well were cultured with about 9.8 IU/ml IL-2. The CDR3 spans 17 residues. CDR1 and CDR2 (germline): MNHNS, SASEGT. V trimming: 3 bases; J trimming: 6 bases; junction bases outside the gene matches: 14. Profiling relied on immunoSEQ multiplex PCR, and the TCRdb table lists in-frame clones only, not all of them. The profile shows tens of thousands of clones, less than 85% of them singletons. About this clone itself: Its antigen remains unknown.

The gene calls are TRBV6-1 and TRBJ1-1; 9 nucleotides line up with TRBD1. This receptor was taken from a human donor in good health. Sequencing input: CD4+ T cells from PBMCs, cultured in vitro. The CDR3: CASSDTLGQGIFAEAFF. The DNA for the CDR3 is TGTGCCAGCAGTGACACCTTGGGACAGGGAATTTTCGCTGAAGCTTTCTTT.